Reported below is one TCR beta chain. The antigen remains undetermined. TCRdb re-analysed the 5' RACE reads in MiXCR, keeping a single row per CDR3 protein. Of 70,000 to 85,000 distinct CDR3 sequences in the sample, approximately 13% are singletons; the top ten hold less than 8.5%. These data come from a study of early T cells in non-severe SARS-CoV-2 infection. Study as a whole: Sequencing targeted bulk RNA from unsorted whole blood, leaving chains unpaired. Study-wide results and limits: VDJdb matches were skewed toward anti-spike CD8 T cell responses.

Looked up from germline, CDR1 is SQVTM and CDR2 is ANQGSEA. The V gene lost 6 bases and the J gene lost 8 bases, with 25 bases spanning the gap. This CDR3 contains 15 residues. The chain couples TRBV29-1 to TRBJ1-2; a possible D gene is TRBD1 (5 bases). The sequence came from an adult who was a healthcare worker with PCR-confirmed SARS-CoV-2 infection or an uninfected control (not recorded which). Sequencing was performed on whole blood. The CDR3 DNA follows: TGCAGCGTAATATACCCGGGACTCCAAGTTTGGGGCTACACCTTC. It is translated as CSVIYPGLQVWGYTF. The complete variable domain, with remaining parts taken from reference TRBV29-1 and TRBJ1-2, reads SAVISQKPSRDICQRGTSLTIQCQVDSQVTMMFWYRQQPGQSLTLIATANQGSEATYESGFVIDKFPISRPNLTFSTLTVSNMSPEDSSIYLCSVIYPGLQVWGYTFGSGTRLTVV.